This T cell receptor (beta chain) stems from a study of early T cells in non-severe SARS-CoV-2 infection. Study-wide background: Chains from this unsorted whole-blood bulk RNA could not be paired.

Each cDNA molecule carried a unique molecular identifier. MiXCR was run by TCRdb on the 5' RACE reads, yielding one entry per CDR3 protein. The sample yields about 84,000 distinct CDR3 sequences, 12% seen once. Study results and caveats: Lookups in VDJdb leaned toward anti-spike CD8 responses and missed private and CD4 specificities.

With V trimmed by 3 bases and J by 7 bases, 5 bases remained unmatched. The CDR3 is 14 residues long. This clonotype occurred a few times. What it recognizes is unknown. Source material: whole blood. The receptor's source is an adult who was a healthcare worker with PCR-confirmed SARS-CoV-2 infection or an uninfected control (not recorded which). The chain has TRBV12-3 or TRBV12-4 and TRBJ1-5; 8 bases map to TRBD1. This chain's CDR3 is CASSLAGGRQPQHF. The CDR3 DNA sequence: TGTGCCAGCAGTTTGGCAGGGGGCCGCCAGCCCCAGCATTTT.